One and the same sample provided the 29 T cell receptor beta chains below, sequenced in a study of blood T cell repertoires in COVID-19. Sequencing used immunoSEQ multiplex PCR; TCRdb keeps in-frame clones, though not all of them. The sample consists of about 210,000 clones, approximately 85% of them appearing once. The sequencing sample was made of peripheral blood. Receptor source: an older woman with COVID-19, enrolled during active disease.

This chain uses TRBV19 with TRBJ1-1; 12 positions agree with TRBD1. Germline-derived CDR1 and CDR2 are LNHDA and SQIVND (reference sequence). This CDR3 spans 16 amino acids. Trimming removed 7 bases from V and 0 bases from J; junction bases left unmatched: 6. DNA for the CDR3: TGTGCCAGTAAGGGACAGGGGGCAAGGATGAACACTGAAGCTTTCTTT. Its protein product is CASKGQGARMNTEAFF. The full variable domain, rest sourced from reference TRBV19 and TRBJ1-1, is DGGITQSPKYLFRKEGQNVTLSCEQNLNHDAMYWYRQDPGQGLRLIYYSQIVNDFQKGDIAEGYSVSREKKESFPLTVTSAQKNPTAFYLCASKGQGARMNTEAFFGQGTRLTVV.

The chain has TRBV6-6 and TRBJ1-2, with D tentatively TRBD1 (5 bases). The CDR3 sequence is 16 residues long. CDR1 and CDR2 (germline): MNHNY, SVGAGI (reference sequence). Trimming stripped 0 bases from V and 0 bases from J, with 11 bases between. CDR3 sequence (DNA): TGTGCCAGCAGTTACTCGAAAGGACATTCTAACTATGGCTACACCTTC. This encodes CASSYSKGHSNYGYTF.

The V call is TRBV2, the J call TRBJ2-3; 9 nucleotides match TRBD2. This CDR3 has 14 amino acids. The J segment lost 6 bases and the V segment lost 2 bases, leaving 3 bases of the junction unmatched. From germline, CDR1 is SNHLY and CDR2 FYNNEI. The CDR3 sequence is CASSELAGHDTQYF. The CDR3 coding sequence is TGTGCCAGCAGTGAACTAGCGGGGCATGATACGCAGTATTTT.

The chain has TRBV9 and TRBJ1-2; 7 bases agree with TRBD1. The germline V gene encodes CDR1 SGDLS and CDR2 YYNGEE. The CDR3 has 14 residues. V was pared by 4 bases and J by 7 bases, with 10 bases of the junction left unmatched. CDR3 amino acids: CASSPRQGHSGYTF. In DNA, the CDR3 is TGTGCCAGCAGCCCGCGACAGGGACACTCTGGCTACACCTTC.

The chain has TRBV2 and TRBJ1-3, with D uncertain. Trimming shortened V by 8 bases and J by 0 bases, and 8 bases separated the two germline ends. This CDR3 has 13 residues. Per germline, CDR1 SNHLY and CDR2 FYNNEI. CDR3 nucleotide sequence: TGTGCCAGCTCGGAGAGCTCTGGAAACACCATATATTTT. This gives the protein CASSESSGNTIYF.

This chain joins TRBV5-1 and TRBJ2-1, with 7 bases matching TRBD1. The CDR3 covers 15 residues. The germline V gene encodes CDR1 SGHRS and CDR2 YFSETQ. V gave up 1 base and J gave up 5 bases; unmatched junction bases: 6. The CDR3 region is CASSLTPGQNNEQFF. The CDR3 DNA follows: TGCGCCAGCAGCTTGACCCCGGGACAGAACAATGAGCAGTTCTTC.

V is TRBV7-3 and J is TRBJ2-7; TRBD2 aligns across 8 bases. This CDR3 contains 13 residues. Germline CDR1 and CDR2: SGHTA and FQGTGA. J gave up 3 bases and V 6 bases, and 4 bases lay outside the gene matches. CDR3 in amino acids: CASRFAGGYEQYF. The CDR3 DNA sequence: TGTGCCAGCAGGTTTGCGGGGGGCTACGAGCAGTACTTC.

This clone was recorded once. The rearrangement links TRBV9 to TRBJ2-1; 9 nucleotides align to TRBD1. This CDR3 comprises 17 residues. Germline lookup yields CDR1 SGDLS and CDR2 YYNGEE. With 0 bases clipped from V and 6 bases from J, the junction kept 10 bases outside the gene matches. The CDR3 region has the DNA TGTGCCAGCAGCGTAGCTCTGTGGGGACAGGGCACCAATGAGCAGTTCTTC. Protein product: CASSVALWGQGTNEQFF.

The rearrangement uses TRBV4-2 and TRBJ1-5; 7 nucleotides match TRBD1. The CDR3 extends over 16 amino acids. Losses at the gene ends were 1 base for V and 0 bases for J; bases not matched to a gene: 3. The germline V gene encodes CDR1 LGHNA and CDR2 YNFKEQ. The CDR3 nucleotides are TGTGCCAGCAGCCAAGCCGACAGGGATAGCAATCAGCCCCAGCATTTT. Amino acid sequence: CASSQADRDSNQPQHF.

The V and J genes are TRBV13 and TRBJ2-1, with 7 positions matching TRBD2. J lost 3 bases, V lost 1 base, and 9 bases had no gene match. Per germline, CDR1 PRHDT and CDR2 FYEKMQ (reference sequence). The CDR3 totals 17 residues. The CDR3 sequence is CASSLARASGHYNEQFF. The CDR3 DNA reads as TGTGCCAGCAGCTTAGCTCGCGCTAGCGGACACTACAATGAGCAGTTCTTC.

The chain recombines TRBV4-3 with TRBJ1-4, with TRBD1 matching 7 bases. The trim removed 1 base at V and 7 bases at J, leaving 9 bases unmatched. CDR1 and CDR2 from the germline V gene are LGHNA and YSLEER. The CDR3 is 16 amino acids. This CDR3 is CASSQGIEGAGEKLFF. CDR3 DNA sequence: TGCGCCAGCAGCCAAGGTATCGAGGGGGCTGGTGAAAAACTGTTTTTT.

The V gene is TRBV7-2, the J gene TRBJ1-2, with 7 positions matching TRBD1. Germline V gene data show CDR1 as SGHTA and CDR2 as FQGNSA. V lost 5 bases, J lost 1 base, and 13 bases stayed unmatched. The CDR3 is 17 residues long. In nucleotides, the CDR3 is TGTGCCAGCAGCATCCAACCGTTAGGGGGCGTTAACTATGGCTACACCTTC. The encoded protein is CASSIQPLGGVNYGYTF.

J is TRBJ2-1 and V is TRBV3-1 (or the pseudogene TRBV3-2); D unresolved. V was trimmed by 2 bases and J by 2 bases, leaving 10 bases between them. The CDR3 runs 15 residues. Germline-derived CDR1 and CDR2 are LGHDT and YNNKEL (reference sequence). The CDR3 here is CASSQSGTTYNEQFF. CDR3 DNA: TGTGCCAGCAGCCAATCCGGTACGACCTACAATGAGCAGTTCTTC.

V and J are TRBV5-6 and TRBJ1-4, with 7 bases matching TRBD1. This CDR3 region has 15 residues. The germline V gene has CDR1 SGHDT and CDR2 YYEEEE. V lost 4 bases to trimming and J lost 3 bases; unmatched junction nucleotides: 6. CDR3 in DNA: TGTGCCAGCAGCATACTACAGGGGTCTAATGAAAAACTGTTTTTT. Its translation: CASSILQGSNEKLFF.

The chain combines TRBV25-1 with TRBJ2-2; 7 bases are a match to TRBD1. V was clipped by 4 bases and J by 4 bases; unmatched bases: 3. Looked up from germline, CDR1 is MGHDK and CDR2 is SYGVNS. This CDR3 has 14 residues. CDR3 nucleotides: TGTGCCAGCAGTGTGACAGGGATCACCGGGGAGCTGTTTTTT. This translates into CASSVTGITGELFF. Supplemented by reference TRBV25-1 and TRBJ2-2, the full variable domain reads EADIYQTPRYLVIGTGKKITLECSQTMGHDKMYWYQQDPGMELHLIHYSYGVNSTEKGDLSSESTVSRIRTEHFPLTLESARPSHTSQYLCASSVTGITGELFFGEGSRLTVL.

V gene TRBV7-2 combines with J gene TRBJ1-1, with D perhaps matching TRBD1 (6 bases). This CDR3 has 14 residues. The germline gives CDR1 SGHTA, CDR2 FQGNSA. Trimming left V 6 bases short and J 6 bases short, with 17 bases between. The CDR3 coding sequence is TGTGCCAGCAGAAAGCAGGGGTCTCTTTCTGAAGCTTTCTTT. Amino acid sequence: CASRKQGSLSEAFF.

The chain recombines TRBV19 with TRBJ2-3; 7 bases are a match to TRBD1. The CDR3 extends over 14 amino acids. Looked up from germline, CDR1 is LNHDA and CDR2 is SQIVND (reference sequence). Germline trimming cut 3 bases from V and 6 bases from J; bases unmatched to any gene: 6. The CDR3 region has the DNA TGTGCCAGTAGTATCTACACAGGGGCTGATACGCAGTATTTT. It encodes CASSIYTGADTQYF. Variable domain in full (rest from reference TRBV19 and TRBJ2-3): DGGITQSPKYLFRKEGQNVTLSCEQNLNHDAMYWYRQDPGQGLRLIYYSQIVNDFQKGDIAEGYSVSREKKESFPLTVTSAQKNPTAFYLCASSIYTGADTQYFGPGTRLTVL.

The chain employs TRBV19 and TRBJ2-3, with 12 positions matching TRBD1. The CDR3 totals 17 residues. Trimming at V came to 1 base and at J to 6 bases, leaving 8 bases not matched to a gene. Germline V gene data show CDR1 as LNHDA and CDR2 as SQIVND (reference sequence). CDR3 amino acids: CASSIVGTGGSGDTQYF. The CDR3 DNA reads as TGTGCCAGTAGTATAGTTGGGACAGGGGGCTCCGGGGATACGCAGTATTTT.

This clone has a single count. DNA for the CDR3: TGTGCCAGCAGCCAAGGACAGGGGGCTCTCGAGCAGTACTTC. Translated, it gives CASSQGQGALEQYF. The chain couples TRBV7-3 to TRBJ2-7; 11 positions match TRBD1. The CDR3 is made up of 14 amino acids. The J segment lost 6 bases and the V segment lost 5 bases, leaving 6 bases of the junction unmatched. CDR1 is SGHTA and CDR2 is FQGTGA in the germline V gene.

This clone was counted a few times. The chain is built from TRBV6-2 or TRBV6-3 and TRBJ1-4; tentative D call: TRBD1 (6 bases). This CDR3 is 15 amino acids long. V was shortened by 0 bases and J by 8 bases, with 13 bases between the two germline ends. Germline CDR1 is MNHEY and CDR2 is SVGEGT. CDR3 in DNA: TGTGCCAGCAGTTACTCAGGTGGGGGCGGCGAAAAACTGTTTTTT. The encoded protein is CASSYSGGGGEKLFF.

CDR3 coding DNA: TGCGCCAGCAGCACCGGACAGGGAAGAAACACCATATATTTT. The encoded protein is CASSTGQGRNTIYF. The V and J genes are TRBV5-1 and TRBJ1-3; TRBD1 matches at 8 bases. Germline CDR1 is SGHRS and CDR2 is YFSETQ. This CDR3 contains 14 residues. V lost 4 bases, J lost 5 bases, and 5 bases stayed unmatched.

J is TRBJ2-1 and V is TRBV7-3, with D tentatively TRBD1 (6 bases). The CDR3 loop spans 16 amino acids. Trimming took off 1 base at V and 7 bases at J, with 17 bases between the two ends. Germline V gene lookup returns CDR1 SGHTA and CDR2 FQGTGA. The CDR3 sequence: CASSLMARGGFNEQFF. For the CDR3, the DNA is TGTGCCAGCAGCTTAATGGCGAGAGGGGGTTTTAATGAGCAGTTCTTC.

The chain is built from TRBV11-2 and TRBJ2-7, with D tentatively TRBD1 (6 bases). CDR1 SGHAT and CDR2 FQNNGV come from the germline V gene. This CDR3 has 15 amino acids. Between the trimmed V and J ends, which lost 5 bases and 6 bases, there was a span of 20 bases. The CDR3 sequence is CASSPFSVRGSEQYF. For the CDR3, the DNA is TGTGCCAGCAGCCCTTTCTCAGTCAGGGGCTCCGAGCAGTACTTC.

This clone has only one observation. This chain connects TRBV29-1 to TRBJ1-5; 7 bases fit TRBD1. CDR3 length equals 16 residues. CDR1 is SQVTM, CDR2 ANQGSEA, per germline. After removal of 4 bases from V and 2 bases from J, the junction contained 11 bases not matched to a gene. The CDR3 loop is CSVGDRLPGGNQPQHF. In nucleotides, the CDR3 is TGCAGCGTTGGGGACAGACTCCCTGGGGGCAATCAGCCCCAGCATTTT.

As DNA, the CDR3 is TGTGCCACCAGTGATAGTCGAGCGGGGTACAATGAGCAGTTCTTC. This gives the protein CATSDSRAGYNEQFF. V and J are TRBV24-1 and TRBJ2-1; 7 positions match TRBD2. The germline gives CDR1 KGHDR, CDR2 SFDVKD. CDR3 length: 15 residues. The V segment lost 3 bases and the J segment 4 bases; nucleotides outside the gene matches: 5.

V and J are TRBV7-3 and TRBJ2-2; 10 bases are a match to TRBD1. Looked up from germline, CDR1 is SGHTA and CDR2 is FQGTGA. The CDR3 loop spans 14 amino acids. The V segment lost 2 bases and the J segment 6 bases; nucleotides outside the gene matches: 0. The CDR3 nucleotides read TGTGCCAGCAGCTTAGACAGGGGGCCCGGGGAGCTGTTTTTT. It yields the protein CASSLDRGPGELFF.

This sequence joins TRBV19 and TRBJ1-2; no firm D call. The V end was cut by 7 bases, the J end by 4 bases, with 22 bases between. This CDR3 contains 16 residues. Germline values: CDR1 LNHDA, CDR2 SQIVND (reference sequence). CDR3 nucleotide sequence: TGTGCCAGTATCCGGGTGGGCAGAACTAGATCCTATGGCTACACCTTC. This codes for CASIRVGRTRSYGYTF.

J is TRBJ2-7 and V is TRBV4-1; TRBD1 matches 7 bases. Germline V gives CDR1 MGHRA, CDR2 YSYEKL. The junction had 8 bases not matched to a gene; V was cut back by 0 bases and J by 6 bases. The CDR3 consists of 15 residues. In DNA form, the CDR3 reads TGCGCCAGCAGCCAAGACGAGAGGGGGCGCCTCGAGCAGTACTTC. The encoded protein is CASSQDERGRLEQYF.

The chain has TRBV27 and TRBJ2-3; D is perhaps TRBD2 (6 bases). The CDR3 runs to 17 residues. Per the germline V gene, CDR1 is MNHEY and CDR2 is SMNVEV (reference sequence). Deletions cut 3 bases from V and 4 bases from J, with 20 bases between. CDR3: CASSFLGGVESADTQYF. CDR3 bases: TGTGCCAGCAGTTTCCTGGGGGGAGTTGAATCCGCAGATACGCAGTATTTT.